This is a list of T cell receptor beta chains from one sample in a study of blood T cell repertoires in COVID-19. Data came from immunoSEQ multiplex PCR; TCRdb stores just in-frame clones and leaves some out. This table has about 50,000 clones, around 88% appearing once. Source material: peripheral blood. These receptors came from a woman aged 55-70 years with acute or convalescent COVID-19. Each CDR3 is given with its conserved first and last residue. A D gene is named only where the DNA matches it firmly. Size is stated for part of the rows, as once, few or many counts, or as a class when the clone is expanded.

D gene: -; clone size: -; V gene: TRBV12-3/TRBV12-4; J gene: TRBJ1-1; CDR3 protein: CASRPNSDTEAFF; CDR3 DNA: TGTGCCAGCCGCCCGAACAGTGACACTGAAGCTTTCTTT
D gene: -; clone size: once; V gene: TRBV5-4; J gene: TRBJ1-3; CDR3 protein: CASSLAGGSNAGNTIYF; CDR3 DNA: TGTGCCAGCAGCTTGGCCGGGGGTAGCAATGCCGGAAACACCATATATTTT
D gene: TRBD1; clone size: -; V gene: TRBV27; J gene: TRBJ1-6; CDR3 protein: CASSYARDSSYNSPLHF; CDR3 DNA: TGTGCCAGCAGCTACGCCAGGGACAGCTCCTATAATTCACCCCTCCACTTT
D gene: TRBD1; clone size: -; V gene: TRBV5-1; J gene: TRBJ1-1; CDR3 protein: CASSLLGQGNTEAFF; CDR3 DNA: TGCGCCAGCAGCTTGTTGGGACAGGGGAACACTGAAGCTTTCTTT
D gene: -; clone size: -; V gene: TRBV12-3/TRBV12-4; J gene: TRBJ1-5; CDR3 protein: CASSGGRDQPQHF; CDR3 DNA: TGTGCCAGCAGTGGGGGCAGGGATCAGCCCCAGCATTTT
D gene: -; clone size: -; V gene: TRBV14; J gene: TRBJ2-3; CDR3 protein: CASSQDRSADTQYF; CDR3 DNA: TGTGCCAGCAGCCAAGATCGGAGCGCAGATACGCAGTATTTT
D gene: TRBD1; clone size: once; V gene: TRBV9; J gene: TRBJ2-1; CDR3 protein: CASSAIRDRGWGDSYNEQFF; CDR3 DNA: TGTGCCAGCAGCGCAATCCGGGACAGGGGATGGGGTGACTCCTACAATGAGCAGTTCTTC
D gene: -; clone size: -; V gene: TRBV11-2; J gene: TRBJ1-2; CDR3 protein: CASSLRGGMGYTF; CDR3 DNA: TGTGCCAGCAGCCTCCGAGGGGGAATGGGCTACACCTTC
D gene: TRBD1; clone size: -; V gene: TRBV14; J gene: TRBJ1-2; CDR3 protein: CASRRQGYYGYTF; CDR3 DNA: TGTGCCAGCAGACGACAGGGATACTATGGCTACACCTTC
D gene: TRBD1; clone size: -; V gene: TRBV7-9; J gene: TRBJ2-3; CDR3 protein: CASSSGQGYTDTQYF; CDR3 DNA: TGTGCCAGCAGCTCGGGACAGGGATACACAGATACGCAGTATTTT
D gene: TRBD1; clone size: -; V gene: TRBV5-1; J gene: TRBJ2-1; CDR3 protein: CASSDRDRHLGNEQFF; CDR3 DNA: TGCGCCAGCAGCGACCGGGACAGGCATCTTGGAAATGAGCAGTTCTTC
D gene: -; clone size: once; V gene: TRBV18; J gene: TRBJ1-2; CDR3 protein: CASSTIANYGYTF; CDR3 DNA: TGTGCCAGCTCGACAATAGCTAACTATGGCTACACCTTC
D gene: TRBD1; clone size: -; V gene: TRBV7-9; J gene: TRBJ1-3; CDR3 protein: CASRPTGGTGNTIYF; CDR3 DNA: TGTGCCAGCAGACCGACAGGGGGCACTGGAAACACCATATATTTT
D gene: -; clone size: -; V gene: TRBV13; J gene: TRBJ2-5; CDR3 protein: CASSQRGGETQYF; CDR3 DNA: TGTGCCAGCAGCCAAAGGGGAGGAGAGACCCAGTACTTC
D gene: TRBD1; clone size: -; V gene: TRBV19; J gene: TRBJ1-2; CDR3 protein: CASSIRQGINGYTF; CDR3 DNA: TGTGCCAGTAGTATACGACAGGGGATTAATGGCTACACCTTC
D gene: -; clone size: -; V gene: TRBV14; J gene: TRBJ2-7; CDR3 protein: CASSAGYEQYF; CDR3 DNA: TGTGCCAGCAGCGCGGGTTACGAGCAGTACTTC
D gene: -; clone size: -; V gene: TRBV10-3; J gene: TRBJ2-1; CDR3 protein: CASAQGYEQFF; CDR3 DNA: TGTGCCAGTGCACAGGGCTATGAGCAGTTCTTC
D gene: -; clone size: -; V gene: TRBV12-2; J gene: TRBJ1-5; CDR3 protein: CASRLTKGPQPQHF; CDR3 DNA: TGTGCAAGTCGCTTGACAAAAGGTCCCCAGCCCCAGCATTTT
D gene: -; clone size: -; V gene: TRBV28; J gene: TRBJ1-2; CDR3 protein: CASSFRVANYGYTF; CDR3 DNA: TGTGCCAGCAGTTTCCGGGTTGCTAACTATGGCTACACCTTC
D gene: -; clone size: -; V gene: TRBV19; J gene: TRBJ1-3; CDR3 protein: CASIQGSSGNTIYF; CDR3 DNA: TGTGCCAGTATTCAGGGCTCCTCTGGAAACACCATATATTTT
D gene: -; clone size: -; V gene: TRBV15; J gene: TRBJ2-1; CDR3 protein: CATSRVRPGDYNEQFF; CDR3 DNA: TGTGCCACCAGCAGAGTTCGTCCGGGAGACTACAATGAGCAGTTCTTC
D gene: TRBD1; clone size: -; V gene: TRBV7-3; J gene: TRBJ1-2; CDR3 protein: CASSFDRGWGYTF; CDR3 DNA: TGTGCCAGCAGCTTTGACAGGGGCTGGGGCTACACCTTC